Given below is one TCR beta chain in context. Here immunoSEQ multiplex PCR was the method, and the copy in TCRdb shows in-frame clones only, minus some. The sample records roughly 15,000 clones, roughly 88% being singletons. This record belongs to a study of blood T cell dynamics during melanoma immunotherapy. Time point defined: week 3, after first cycle of checkpoint inhibitor. Prior systemic cancer therapy, immunosuppressant use and other active malignancies excluded patients. Germline CDR1 reads SNHLY; CDR2 reads FYNNEI. This CDR3 contains 14 residues. The V end was cut by 6 bases, the J end by 4 bases, with 14 bases between.

The source material was blood, sampled from a patient treated with checkpoint blockade. The chain couples TRBV2 to TRBJ2-3; D possibly corresponds to TRBD1 (6 bases). The receptor's source is a human donor with melanoma. The CDR3 reads CASRRAGESDTQYF. The CDR3 DNA sequence: TGTGCCAGCAGGCGGGCAGGGGAATCAGATACGCAGTATTTT.